The entry below gives a single T cell receptor beta chain sequence along with its context. The specificity of this receptor is unknown. There are no base qualities to consult, and no much larger clone falls within one base. Sample treatment or condition, as interpreted from the label and publication: roughly 10-day PBMC culture with coronavirus spike peptide pools or control peptides (ViraFEST assay). CD4+ T cells from unexposed donors were collected before the COVID-19 pandemic (2011-2018). The ViraFEST assay, used in the study, expanded antigen-specific T cells with peptide pools and then identified the expanded clonotypes through TCR sequencing. Approximately 1.8 million PBMCs per well were cultured in IMDM with approximately 5% human AB serum and 8.5 to 10 IU/ml IL-2, plus 10 ug/ml peptide pools. On days 3 and 7, half of the culture medium was replaced with fresh IL-2-containing medium. After ten to eleven days of culture, CD4+ T cells were isolated by negative selection using the EasySep CD4+ T cell isolation kit. Unexposed donor CD4+ T cells were tested for reactivity to SARS-CoV-2 S and N and four common cold coronavirus spike pools, as cell number allowed. Ficoll-Paque Plus gradient centrifugation was used to isolate PBMCs from whole blood, and the isolated PBMCs were then either used fresh or cryopreserved at -140C. Culture conditions were generally each tested in triplicate wells. The leukapheresis product used for the unexposed donors was purchased from a commercial source.

This sample is drawn from a study of vaccination and CD4 T cells after COVID-19 (dated by TCRdb to 2021 to 2024). Turning to the overall study: In the convalescent cohort there were six males and four females, among whom were two Hispanic individuals, seven Caucasians, two Asians and one multiracial person. Participants got two doses of the Pfizer-BioNTech BNT162b2 vaccine (n=8) or two doses of the Moderna mRNA-1273 vaccine (n=2). Post-COVID blood samples were collected from convalescent patients a median of roughly 100 days after diagnosis, with a range of about 35 to 170 days. Post-vaccine blood samples were taken a median of about 72 days after the second vaccine dose, with a range of about 13 to 250 days. For stimulating the cultures, overlapping spike peptide pools were used, derived from SARS-CoV-2 as well as from the common cold coronaviruses HCoV-NL63, HCoV-OC43 and HCoV-229E. In control cultures, a CEFX viral epitope pool was used as positive control, an HIV-1 Nef peptide pool was used as negative control, or no peptide was added. The spike-specific CD4+ TCR repertoire was compared before and after mRNA vaccination in over 9 COVID-19 convalescent patients and a few infection-naive healthy vaccine recipients. At the TCR clonotype level, an earlier paper using these donors assessed memory CD4+ T cell crossreactivity between SARS-CoV-2 and common cold coronavirus spike proteins. General conclusions and limits of the study: Nearly all vaccine-specific clones in convalescent patients (304 of 307) were mono-reactive for SARS-CoV-2 spike rather than cross-reactive with common cold coronaviruses. Relatively few convalescent patients were included in the study, and early timepoints after natural infection were not analyzed. The median count of SARS-CoV-2-reactive clonotypes went up from approximately 22 after infection to a few dozen after vaccination, although the change was not significant. In convalescent patients, a median roughly 87% of post-vaccine SARS-CoV-2-reactive clones were detected only after vaccination, and vaccine-specific priming was suggested by this finding.

Receptor libraries were prepared by PCR. TCR sequencing of DNA from cultured CD4+ T cells used the Oncomine TCR Beta short-read assay at the Johns Hopkins FTIC core. The QIAamp micro DNA kit was used to extract genomic DNA from the cultured CD4+ T cells. Oncomine TCR Beta libraries from cultured CD4+ T cells were pooled with unique dual indexes and sequenced on an Illumina iSeq 100. Processing in the source paper ran as follows. Non-productive sequences were filtered out, and CDR3s that did not start with C, did not end with F or W, or were shorter than 7 amino acids were discarded. The MANAFEST web application identified antigen-specific clonotypes by comparing peptide-stimulated wells against reference wells and other culture wells. For a clone to be called positive, the clone needed an FDR below 0.05, an odds ratio above 5, and a productive frequency above 0.1% in at least two of three replicate wells. A clonotype was classed as cross-reactive if the clonotype showed significant expansion both in SARS-CoV-2 spike wells and in at least one common cold coronavirus spike condition. Similarity between CDR3 sequences was evaluated in R version 3.6.1 using Levenshtein distances (stringdist) and unrooted phylogenetic trees (ape). TCRdb reanalyzed the raw reads on its own, using fastp at Q25 for trimming and MiXCR for clone calling, and kept in-frame beta chains. A single entry per CDR3 protein holds the most common genes and DNA from its merged rows. In this record, the V and J calls reflect TCRdb's handling and not the investigators' own analysis. The table for this sample lists about 5,700 distinct CDR3 sequences; around 37% of them were counted only once. About 50% of the sample lies in the top ten.

The CDR3 sequence holds 13 residues, the cysteine and phenylalanine included. The only DNA kept is the CDR3, 39 bases in frame from the first base. CDR1 MNHNS and CDR2 SASEGT were looked up in the germline V gene. Sample: CD4+ T cells from blood, cultured in vitro. The sequence joins TRBV6-1 to TRBJ2-3; the D segment could be TRBD2, given 6 matching bases. The receptor's source is a human donor in good health. At the DNA level, the sequence is TGTGCTGCGGGGCCCTATGAACAAGATACGCAGTATTTT. This encodes CAAGPYEQDTQYF.